This TCR beta chain was captured by sequencing in a study of blood T cell repertoires in COVID-19 (dated by TCRdb to the early 2020s). Context from the whole study: Samples from collaborators originated in the United States, Italy and Spain and spanned both the acute and convalescent phases of COVID-19. The prospective study material was composed of cDNA or gDNA derived from T cells, B-cell-depleted T cells, or PBMCs. The dataset comprised deeply sampled blood TCRbeta repertoires from subjects exposed to, actively infected with, or recovered from COVID-19. The repertoires were released in a freely available public database intended as a resource for research on the immune response to SARS-CoV-2. Samples were obtained from the ongoing ImmuneRACE study (first 160 participants) and from over 1,000 subjects provided by 6 global collaborators. The sample metadata nearly always contained a de-identified subject ID, COVID-19 status, age in years and sex. Where HLA class I and class II types were available, the types were taken from metadata supplied by the sample provider, not from assay-based typing.

TCRbeta CDR3 regions were amplified from genomic DNA by means of the immunoSEQ Assay, a bias-controlled multiplex PCR. For the original study's pipeline: Nucleated cell counts per sample were estimated from amplification of reference gene primers within the assay. To quantify the absolute abundance of each unique TCRbeta CDR3 rearrangement, sequence reads were collapsed and filtered. For each sample, productive Simpson clonality was calculated as the square root of Simpson's diversity index over productive rearrangements. The table comes from immuneACCESS by way of TCRdb, which keeps in-frame sequences with V and J called. Part of the clones is missing from these tables; in studies checked, under half for an unresolved V gene and the rest for unknown reasons. That table supplies the V and J calls and clone size; D and trimming were determined from the DNA. The table for this sample lists about 190,000 clones; approximately 80% of them were counted only once. The ten largest clones take up roughly an eighth of the sample.

Remarks on this clone: What this receptor recognizes is not known. No clone much larger than this one lies a single base away; base qualities are absent.

CDR1 and CDR2, looked up from the germline V gene (reference sequence), are GTSNPN and SVGIG. From the cysteine up to the phenylalanine, the CDR3 has a length of 13 residues. Only the CDR3 DNA is retained, 39 bases long and in frame from the first base. Trimming removed 4 bases from V and 4 bases from J, leaving 13 bases between the germline ends. The research as a whole found: The quantity of clinical and demographic metadata differed by source and by participant and was supplied without curation.

The collaborating institutions used their own protocols to collect whole blood in K2EDTA tubes. Collaborator samples were shipped for TCRbeta analysis as frozen whole blood, isolated PBMCs, or DNA extracted from either sample type. The chain was built from TRBV30 and TRBJ1-1; the D gene assignment is ambiguous. Sequenced input: peripheral blood. The receptor's source is a woman aged 45-60 years with acute or convalescent COVID-19. The DNA reads as follows: TGTGCCTGGACCCTCAACCGGGTCACTGAAGCTTTCTTT. It translates to CAWTLNRVTEAFF.